Sequencing of this T cell receptor beta chain was carried out in a study of blood T cell repertoires in COVID-19 (dated by TCRdb to the early 2020s). Notes on the research overall: Samples from collaborators originated in the United States, Italy and Spain and spanned both the acute and convalescent phases of COVID-19. Nearly every sample came with metadata listing a de-identified subject ID, COVID-19 status, age in years and sex. The repertoires were released in a freely available public database meant as a resource for research on the immune response to SARS-CoV-2. Samples came from the ongoing ImmuneRACE study (first 160 participants) plus 1,254 subjects from 6 global collaborators. The prospective study material was composed of cDNA or gDNA derived from T cells, B-cell-depleted T cells, or PBMCs. Where available, HLA class I and class II types were taken from metadata supplied by the sample provider and were not determined by assay-based typing. Subjects who had been exposed to COVID-19, were actively infected with it, or had recovered from it provided the deeply sampled blood TCRbeta repertoires that made up the dataset. The study at large found these results: Clinical and demographic metadata were provided uncurated, with the amount varying by source and participant.

Spanning cysteine to phenylalanine, the CDR3 consists of 15 amino acids. Here the CDR3 DNA is all that survives: 45 bases in frame from base 1. Per the germline V gene, SQVTM is the CDR1 and ANQGSEA is the CDR2. Clipping removes 6 bases from V and 3 bases from J, with 9 as the unmatched junction base count. Of note for this clone: Its antigen is currently not known. The sample holds no much larger clone one base away, and base qualities are not on file.

Whole blood was collected in K2EDTA tubes by collaborating institutions according to the institutions' own protocols. Collaborator samples were shipped for TCRbeta analysis as frozen whole blood, isolated PBMCs, or DNA extracted from either sample type. TCRbeta CDR3 regions were amplified from genomic DNA by means of the immunoSEQ Assay, a bias-controlled multiplex PCR. Per the source publication's procedure: Within the assay, amplification of reference gene primers was used to estimate how many nucleated cells each sample contained. To quantify the absolute abundance of each unique TCRbeta CDR3 rearrangement, sequence reads were collapsed and filtered. For each sample, productive Simpson clonality was calculated as the square root of Simpson's diversity index over productive rearrangements. TCRdb carries this immuneACCESS record with in-frame sequences only. Its versions omit some clonotypes, under half of them owing to an unresolved V gene in the studies checked, with the rest unexplained. Clone size and V and J calls were adopted from that table, with D and trimming inferred from the DNA. Within this sample are about 97,000 clones, with about 83% of them counted one time only. In total, the top ten clones hold roughly 14% of the sample.

Material for sequencing was peripheral blood. This receptor was obtained from a human donor in a cohort sampled during active COVID-19. Recombination connected TRBV29-1 to TRBJ1-5, with 9 central nucleotides matching TRBD1. CDR3 region: CSVSWGQGNNQPQHF. The DNA reads TGCAGCGTCAGCTGGGGACAGGGTAACAATCAGCCCCAGCATTTT.